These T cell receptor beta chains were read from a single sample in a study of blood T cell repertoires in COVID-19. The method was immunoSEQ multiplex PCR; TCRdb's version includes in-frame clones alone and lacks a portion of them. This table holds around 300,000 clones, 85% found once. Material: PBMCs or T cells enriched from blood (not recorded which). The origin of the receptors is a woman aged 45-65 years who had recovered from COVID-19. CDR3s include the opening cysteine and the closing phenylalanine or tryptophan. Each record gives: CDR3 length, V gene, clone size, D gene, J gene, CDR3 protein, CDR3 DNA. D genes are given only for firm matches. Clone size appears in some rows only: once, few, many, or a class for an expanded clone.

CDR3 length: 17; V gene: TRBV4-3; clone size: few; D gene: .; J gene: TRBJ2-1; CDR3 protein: CASSQGSAEPEYNEQFF; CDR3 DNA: TGCGCCAGCAGCCAAGGAAGCGCGGAGCCGGAGTACAATGAGCAGTTCTTC
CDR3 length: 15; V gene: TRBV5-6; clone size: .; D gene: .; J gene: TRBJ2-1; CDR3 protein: CASSFGVGGYNEQFF; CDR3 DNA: TGTGCCAGCAGCTTTGGGGTAGGGGGCTACAATGAGCAGTTCTTC
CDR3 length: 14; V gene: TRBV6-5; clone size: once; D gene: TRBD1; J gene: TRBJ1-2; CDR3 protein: CASSTQGAGYGYTF; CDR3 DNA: TGTGCCAGCAGTACTCAGGGGGCGGGCTATGGCTACACCTTC
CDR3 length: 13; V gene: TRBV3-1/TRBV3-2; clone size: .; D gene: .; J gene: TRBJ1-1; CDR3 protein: CASRKPGIDEAFF; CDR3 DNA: TGTGCCAGCAGGAAACCGGGGATAGACGAAGCTTTCTTT
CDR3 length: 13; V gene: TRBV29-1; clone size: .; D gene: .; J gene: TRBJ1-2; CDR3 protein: CSVEDGLIYGYTF; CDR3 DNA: TGCAGCGTTGAGGACGGACTGATTTATGGCTACACCTTC
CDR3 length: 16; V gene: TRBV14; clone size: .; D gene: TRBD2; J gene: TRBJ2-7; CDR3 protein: CASSEEGRGTTDEQYF; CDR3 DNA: TGTGCCAGCAGCGAAGAAGGGCGGGGGACCACCGACGAGCAGTACTTC
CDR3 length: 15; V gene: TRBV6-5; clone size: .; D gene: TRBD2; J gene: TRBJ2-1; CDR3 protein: CASRGRTSGRGEQFF; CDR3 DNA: TGTGCCAGCAGGGGAAGGACTAGCGGGAGGGGTGAGCAGTTCTTC
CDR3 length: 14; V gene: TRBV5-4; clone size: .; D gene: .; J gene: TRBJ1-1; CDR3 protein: CASSLAGPITEAFF; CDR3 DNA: TGTGCCAGCAGCTTAGCGGGCCCGATAACTGAAGCTTTCTTT
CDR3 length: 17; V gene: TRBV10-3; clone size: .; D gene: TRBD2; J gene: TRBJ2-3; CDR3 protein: CAISGTSGTSVTDTQYF; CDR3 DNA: TGTGCCATCAGTGGAACCTCCGGGACTAGCGTAACAGATACGCAGTATTTT
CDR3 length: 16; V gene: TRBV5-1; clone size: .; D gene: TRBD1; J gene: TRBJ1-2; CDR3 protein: CASSLDTGTGVYGYTF; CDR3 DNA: TGCGCCAGCAGCTTGGATACCGGGACAGGAGTTTATGGCTACACCTTC
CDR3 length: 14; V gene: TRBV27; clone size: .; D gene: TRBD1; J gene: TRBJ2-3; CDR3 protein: CASSRTGGMDTQYF; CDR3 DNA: TGTGCCAGCAGCAGGACAGGGGGAATGGATACGCAGTATTTT
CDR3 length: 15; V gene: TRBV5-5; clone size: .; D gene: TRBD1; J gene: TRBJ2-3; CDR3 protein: CASSFRGQAGDTQYF; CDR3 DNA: TGTGCCAGCAGCTTTAGGGGACAGGCCGGAGATACGCAGTATTTT
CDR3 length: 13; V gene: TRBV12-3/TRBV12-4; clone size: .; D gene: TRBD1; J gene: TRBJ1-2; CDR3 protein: CASRLQGNHGYTF; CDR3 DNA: TGTGCCAGCAGGTTACAGGGGAACCATGGCTACACCTTC
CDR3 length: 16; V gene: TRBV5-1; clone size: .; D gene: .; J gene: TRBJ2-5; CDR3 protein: CASSPRGGDSQETQYF; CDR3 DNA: TGCGCCAGCAGCCCTCGCGGCGGGGACTCACAAGAGACCCAGTACTTC
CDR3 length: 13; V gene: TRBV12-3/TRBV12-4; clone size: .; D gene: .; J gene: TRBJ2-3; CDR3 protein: CASSYLGTDTQYF; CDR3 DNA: TGTGCCAGCAGTTACCTAGGCACAGATACGCAGTATTTT
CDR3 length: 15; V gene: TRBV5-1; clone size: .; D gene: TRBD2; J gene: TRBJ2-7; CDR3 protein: CASNPNTGLASEQYF; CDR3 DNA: TGCGCCAGCAACCCGAATACGGGACTAGCATCCGAGCAGTACTTC
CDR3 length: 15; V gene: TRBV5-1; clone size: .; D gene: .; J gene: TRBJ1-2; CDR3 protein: CASSLGSLANYGYTF; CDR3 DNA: TGCGCCAGCAGCTTGGGGTCACTAGCTAACTATGGCTACACCTTC
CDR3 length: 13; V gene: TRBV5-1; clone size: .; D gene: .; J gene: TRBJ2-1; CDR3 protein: CASSRGGNYEQFF; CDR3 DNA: TGCGCCAGCAGCAGGGGTGGTAACTATGAGCAGTTCTTC
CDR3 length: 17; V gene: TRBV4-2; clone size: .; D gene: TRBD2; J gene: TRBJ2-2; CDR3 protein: CASSPTSGGANTGELFF; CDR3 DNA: TGTGCCAGCAGCCCGACTAGCGGGGGAGCGAACACCGGGGAGCTGTTTTTT
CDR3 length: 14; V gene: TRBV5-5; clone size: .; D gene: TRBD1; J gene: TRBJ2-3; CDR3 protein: CASWKDRGTDTQYF; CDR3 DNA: TGTGCCAGTTGGAAGGACAGGGGAACAGATACGCAGTATTTT
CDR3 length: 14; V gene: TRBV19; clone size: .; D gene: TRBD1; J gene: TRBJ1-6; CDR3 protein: CATRTGRDNSPLHF; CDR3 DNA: TGTGCCACTCGGACAGGGCGAGATAATTCACCCCTCCACTTT
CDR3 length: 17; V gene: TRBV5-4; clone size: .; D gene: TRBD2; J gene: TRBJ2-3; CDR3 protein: CASSAGLAPAELYTQYF; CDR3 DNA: TGTGCCAGCAGCGCGGGACTAGCGCCCGCAGAACTTTATACGCAGTATTTT
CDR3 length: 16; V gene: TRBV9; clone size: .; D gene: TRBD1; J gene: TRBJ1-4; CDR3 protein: CASSTGTGGTNEKLFF; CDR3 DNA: TGTGCCAGCAGTACCGGGACAGGGGGCACTAATGAAAAACTGTTTTTT
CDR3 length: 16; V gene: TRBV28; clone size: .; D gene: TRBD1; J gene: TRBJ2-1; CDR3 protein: CASSLTGGSSYNEQFF; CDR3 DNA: TGTGCCAGCAGTTTAACAGGGGGGAGCTCCTACAATGAGCAGTTCTTC
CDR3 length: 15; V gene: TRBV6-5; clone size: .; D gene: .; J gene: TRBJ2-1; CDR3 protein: CASSRVASSYNEQFF; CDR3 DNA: TGTGCCAGCAGTCGGGTTGCGAGCTCCTACAATGAGCAGTTCTTC
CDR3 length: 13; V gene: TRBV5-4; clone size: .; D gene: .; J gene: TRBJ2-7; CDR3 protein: CASSLVSSYEQYF; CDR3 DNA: TGTGCCAGCAGCCTGGTGAGCTCCTACGAGCAGTACTTC
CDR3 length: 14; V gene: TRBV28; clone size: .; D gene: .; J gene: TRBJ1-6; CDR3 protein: CASSYGGYNSPLHF; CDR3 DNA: TGTGCCAGCAGTTACGGCGGCTATAATTCACCCCTCCACTTT
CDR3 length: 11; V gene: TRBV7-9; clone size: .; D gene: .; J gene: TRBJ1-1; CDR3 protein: CASGRGTEAFF; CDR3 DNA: TGTGCCAGCGGACGGGGGACTGAAGCTTTCTTT
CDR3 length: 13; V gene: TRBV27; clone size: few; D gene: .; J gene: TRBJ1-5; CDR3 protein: CASGGRGDQPQHF; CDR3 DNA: TGTGCCAGCGGGGGGCGGGGGGATCAGCCCCAGCATTTT
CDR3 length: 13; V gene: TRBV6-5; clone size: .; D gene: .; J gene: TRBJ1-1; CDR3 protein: CASSRQQNTEAFF; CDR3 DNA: TGTGCCAGCAGTAGACAGCAGAACACTGAAGCTTTCTTT
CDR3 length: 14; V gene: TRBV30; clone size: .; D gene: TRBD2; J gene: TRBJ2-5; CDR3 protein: CAWSRTSRQETQYF; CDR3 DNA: TGTGCCTGGAGTAGGACTAGTAGGCAAGAGACCCAGTACTTC
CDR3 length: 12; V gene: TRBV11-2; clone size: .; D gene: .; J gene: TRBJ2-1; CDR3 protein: CASSLQNNEQFF; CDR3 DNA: TGTGCCAGCAGCTTACAAAACAATGAGCAGTTCTTC
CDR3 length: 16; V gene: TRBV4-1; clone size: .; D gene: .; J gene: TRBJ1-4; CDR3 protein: CASSQIQGAANEKLFF; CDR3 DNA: TGCGCCAGCAGCCAAATACAGGGTGCGGCTAATGAAAAACTGTTTTTT
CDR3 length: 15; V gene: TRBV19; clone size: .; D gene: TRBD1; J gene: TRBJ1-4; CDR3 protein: CASSPLQGSGEKLFF; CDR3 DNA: TGTGCCAGTAGTCCATTACAGGGGAGCGGTGAAAAACTGTTTTTT
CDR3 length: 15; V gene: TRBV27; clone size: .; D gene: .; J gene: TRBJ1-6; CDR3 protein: CASSWVGRENSPLHF; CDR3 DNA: TGTGCCAGCAGTTGGGTGGGCAGAGAAAATTCACCCCTCCACTTT
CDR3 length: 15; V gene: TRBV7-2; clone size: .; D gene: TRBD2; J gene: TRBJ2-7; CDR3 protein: CASSLVELADDEQYF; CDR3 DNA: TGTGCCAGCAGCTTAGTAGAGCTAGCGGACGACGAGCAGTACTTC
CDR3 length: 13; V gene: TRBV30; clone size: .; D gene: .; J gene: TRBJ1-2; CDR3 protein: CAWSEQGNYGYTF; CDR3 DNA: TGTGCCTGGAGTGAACAGGGCAACTATGGCTACACCTTC
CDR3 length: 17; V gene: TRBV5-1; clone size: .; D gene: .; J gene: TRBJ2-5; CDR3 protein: CASSLATGRGYQETQYF; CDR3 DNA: TGCGCCAGCAGCCTAGCAACCGGACGGGGATACCAAGAGACCCAGTACTTC
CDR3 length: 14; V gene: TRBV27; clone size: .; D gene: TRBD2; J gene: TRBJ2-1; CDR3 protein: CASGIMGLKDEQFF; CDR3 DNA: TGTGCCAGCGGCATTATGGGACTAAAGGATGAGCAGTTCTTC
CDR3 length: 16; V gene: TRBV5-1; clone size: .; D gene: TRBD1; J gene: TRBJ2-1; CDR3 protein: CASSLGGSGGRNEQFF; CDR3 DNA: TGCGCCAGCAGCTTGGGTGGTTCAGGGGGCAGAAATGAGCAGTTCTTC
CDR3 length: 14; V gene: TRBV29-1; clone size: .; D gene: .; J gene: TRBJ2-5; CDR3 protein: CSVEALTAEETQYF; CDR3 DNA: TGCAGCGTTGAAGCATTGACTGCCGAAGAGACCCAGTACTTC
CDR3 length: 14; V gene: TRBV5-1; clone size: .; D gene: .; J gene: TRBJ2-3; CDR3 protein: CASTQDSTTDTQYF; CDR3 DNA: TGCGCCAGCACCCAGGATTCCACCACAGATACGCAGTATTTT
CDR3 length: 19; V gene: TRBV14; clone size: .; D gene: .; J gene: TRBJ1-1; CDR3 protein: CASSQDRFGGSATDTEAFF; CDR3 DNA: TGTGCCAGCAGCCAAGATAGGTTTGGAGGGAGCGCTACGGACACTGAAGCTTTCTTT
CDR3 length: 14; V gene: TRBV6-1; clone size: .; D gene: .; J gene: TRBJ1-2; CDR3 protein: CASSEAGGVDGYTF; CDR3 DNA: TGTGCCAGCAGTGAAGCGGGAGGGGTCGATGGCTACACCTTC
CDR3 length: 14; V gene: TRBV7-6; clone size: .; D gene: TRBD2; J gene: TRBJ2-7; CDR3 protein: CASSPGGTAYEQYF; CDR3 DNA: TGTGCCAGCAGCCCCGGGGGGACGGCCTACGAGCAGTACTTC
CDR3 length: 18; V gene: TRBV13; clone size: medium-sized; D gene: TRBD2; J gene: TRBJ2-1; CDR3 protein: CASSLVGTSGRPHNEQFF; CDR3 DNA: TGTGCCAGCAGCTTAGTGGGGACTAGCGGGAGGCCCCACAATGAGCAGTTCTTC
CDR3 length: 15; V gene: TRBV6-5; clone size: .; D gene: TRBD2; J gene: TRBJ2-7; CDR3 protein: CASSRPGRERHEQYF; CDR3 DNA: TGTGCCAGCAGCCGCCCGGGGAGGGAGAGGCACGAGCAGTACTTC
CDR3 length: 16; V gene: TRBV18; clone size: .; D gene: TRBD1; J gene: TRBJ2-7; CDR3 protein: CASSPAGTGGSYEQYF; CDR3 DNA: TGTGCCAGCTCACCTGCCGGGACAGGGGGCTCCTACGAGCAGTACTTC
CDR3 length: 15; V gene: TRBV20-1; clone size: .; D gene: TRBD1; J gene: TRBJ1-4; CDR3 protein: CSASARGLSNEKLFF; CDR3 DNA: TGCAGTGCTAGTGCCAGGGGGCTATCTAATGAAAAACTGTTTTTT
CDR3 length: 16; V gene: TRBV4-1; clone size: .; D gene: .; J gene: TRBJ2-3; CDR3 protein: CASSQDTSTSTDTQYF; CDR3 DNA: TGCGCCAGCAGCCAAGATACGTCGACAAGCACAGATACGCAGTATTTT
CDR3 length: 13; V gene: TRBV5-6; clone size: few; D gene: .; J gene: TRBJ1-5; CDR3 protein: CASSLSDRQPQHF; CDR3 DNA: TGTGCCAGCAGCCTTTCCGACAGACAGCCCCAGCATTTT
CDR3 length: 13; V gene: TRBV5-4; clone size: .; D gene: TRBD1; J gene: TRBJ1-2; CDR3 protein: CASSLGTADGYTF; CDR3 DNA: TGTGCCAGCAGCCTAGGGACAGCCGATGGCTACACCTTC
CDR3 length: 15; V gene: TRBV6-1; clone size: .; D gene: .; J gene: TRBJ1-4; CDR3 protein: CASSEAVRGPEKLFF; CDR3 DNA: TGTGCCAGCAGTGAAGCGGTCAGGGGACCAGAAAAACTGTTTTTT
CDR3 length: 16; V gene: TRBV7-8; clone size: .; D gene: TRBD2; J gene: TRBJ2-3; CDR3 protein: CASSAGLAGVPDTQYF; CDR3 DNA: TGTGCCAGCAGCGCCGGACTAGCGGGAGTTCCAGATACGCAGTATTTT
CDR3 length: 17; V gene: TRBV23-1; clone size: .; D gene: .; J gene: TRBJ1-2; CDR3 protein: CASSRSCGGGGRYGYTF; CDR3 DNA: TGCGCCAGCAGCCGAAGTTGCGGGGGCGGGGGGAGATATGGCTACACCTTC
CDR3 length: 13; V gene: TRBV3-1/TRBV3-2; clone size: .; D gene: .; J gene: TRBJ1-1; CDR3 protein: CASSPGLHAEAFF; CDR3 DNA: TGTGCCAGCAGCCCAGGATTGCATGCTGAAGCTTTCTTT
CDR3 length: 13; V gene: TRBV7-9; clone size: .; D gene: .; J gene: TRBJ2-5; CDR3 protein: CASTQDIQETQYF; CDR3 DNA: TGTGCCAGCACCCAGGACATACAAGAGACCCAGTACTTC